This T cell receptor (beta chain) comes out of a study of identical twins. Findings and limits, study-wide: Insertions were reduced in abundant cord blood beta clonotypes but not in memory repertoires.

Regarding this clonotype: The antigen is undetermined. A read error may produce the germline difference seen at one junction end.

The donors were all healthy and Caucasian. This CDR3 spans 12 amino acids. Germline V lookup: CDR1 SGHAT, CDR2 FQNNGV. One entry per CDR3 protein, called by TCRdb with MiXCR from the 5' RACE reads. The sample has 120,000 to 150,000 distinct CDR3 sequences, around 3.6% seen once. Sample: memory T cells sorted from blood. The sequence came from a man between 18 and 35 years old in good health. The rearrangement uses TRBV11-2 and TRBJ2-3; D tentatively reads TRBD1 or TRBD2 (6 bases each). The CDR3 DNA is TGTGCCAGCAGATTAGGGGGGGATACGCAGTATTTT. Its protein is CASRLGGDTQYF.